Below, 13 T cell receptor beta chains from the same sample are listed, as sequenced in a study of cytomegalovirus exposure and HLA in healthy donors. Researchers ran the PCR with 60 Vbeta and 13 Jbeta primers. Assay used: immunoSEQ multiplex PCR; TCRdb lists only in-frame clones, some missing. The sample carries over 100,000 clones, 77% recorded once. Material for sequencing was PBMCs. These receptors were obtained from a man aged 40-55 years in good health and CMV-seropositive.

This clone was recorded once. The V and J genes are TRBV4-3 and TRBJ2-5, with D possibly being TRBD2 (7 bases). The V gene's germline CDR1 is LGHNA and CDR2 YSLEER. The CDR3 sequence is 16 residues long. Between the trimmed V and J ends, which lost 1 base and 5 bases, there was a span of 17 bases. CDR3 amino acids: CASSQAEGGPRETQYF. The CDR3 DNA reads as TGCGCCAGCAGCCAAGCGGAGGGGGGGCCGCGGGAGACCCAGTACTTC.

For this clone: A read error may produce the germline difference seen at one junction end. The chain carries TRBV7-9 and TRBJ1-2, with D uncertain. CDR1 and CDR2 (germline): SEHNR, FQNEAQ (reference sequence). This CDR3 is built from 14 residues. CDR3 loop: CSSSLERTPGGYTF. CDR3 in DNA: TGTTCCAGCAGCTTAGAGAGGACTCCGGGTGGCTACACCTTC. Full variable domain (remainder filled in from reference TRBV7-9 and TRBJ1-2): DTGVSQNPRHKITKRGQNVTFRCDPISEHNRLYWYRQTLGQGPEFLTYFQNEAQLEKSRLLSDRFSAERPKGSFSTLEIQRTEQGDSAMYLCSSSLERTPGGYTFGSGTRLTVV.

This chain connects TRBV7-9 to TRBJ2-2; 8 bases map to TRBD2. V shed 2 bases and J 3 bases; nucleotides not matched to a gene: 5. CDR1 is SEHNR and CDR2 is FQNEAQ in the germline V gene (reference sequence). The CDR3 runs 16 residues. CDR3 sequence: CASSLLAGYDTGELFF. As DNA, the CDR3 is TGTGCCAGCAGCTTATTAGCGGGGTATGACACCGGGGAGCTGTTTTTT.

This chain uses TRBV27 with TRBJ2-7; possible D gene TRBD1, 5 bases. The germline gives CDR1 MNHEY, CDR2 SMNVEV (reference sequence). This CDR3 spans 15 amino acids. Trimming took off 4 bases at V and 1 base at J, with 14 bases between the two ends. The CDR3 loop is CASSSHSDTSYEQYF. CDR3 in DNA: TGTGCCAGCAGTTCCCACTCGGACACATCCTACGAGCAGTACTTC.

This clone was counted between two and nine times. In nucleotides, the CDR3 is TGTGCCAGCAGACAGCCCCCGGCAGCCATGGGCTACACCTTC. Translating gives CASRQPPAAMGYTF. The J gene is TRBJ1-2, the V gene TRBV28; D is undetermined. The CDR3 sequence is 14 residues long. Germline CDR1 reads MDHEN; CDR2 reads SYDVKM. V shed 6 bases and J shed 8 bases, with 19 bases lying between them.

In nucleotides, the CDR3 is TGTGCCAGCAGTCACCCGACAGGGAGCACCGGGGAGCTGTTTTTT. This translates into CASSHPTGSTGELFF. The V gene is TRBV27, the J gene TRBJ2-2; 7 bases agree with TRBD1. The CDR3 covers 15 residues. Germline trimming cut 5 bases from V and 4 bases from J; bases unmatched to any gene: 7. The V gene's germline CDR1 is MNHEY and CDR2 SMNVEV (reference sequence).

This clone is a singleton in its sample. This chain joins TRBV4-1 and TRBJ1-1, with D possibly matching TRBD1 (5 bases). The V gene's germline CDR1 is MGHRA and CDR2 YSYEKL. Deletions cut 1 base from V and 2 bases from J, with 11 bases between. The CDR3 runs 15 residues. CDR3 nucleotide sequence: TGCGCCAGCAGCCAAGGCCAGGGCCCCAACACTGAAGCTTTCTTT. This gives the protein CASSQGQGPNTEAFF.

V and J are TRBV4-3 and TRBJ1-1, with TRBD1 identical over 9 bases. V lost 3 bases, J lost 1 base, and 15 bases stayed unmatched. The V gene's germline CDR1 is LGHNA and CDR2 YSLEER. This CDR3 contains 19 residues. CDR3 region: CASSHERTGVEKPNTEAFF. The CDR3, as DNA: TGCGCCAGCAGCCATGAGCGGACAGGGGTCGAGAAGCCGAACACTGAAGCTTTCTTT.

The V and J genes are TRBV19 and TRBJ2-1; D gene unclear. The germline CDR1 and CDR2 sequences are LNHDA and SQIVND (reference sequence). The length of the CDR3 is 13 residues. The V gene lost 2 bases and the J gene lost 8 bases, with 10 bases spanning the gap. The CDR3 reads CASSISRMDEQFF. The CDR3, as DNA: TGTGCCAGTAGTATATCGCGAATGGATGAGCAGTTCTTC. The variable domain in full, with the rest retrieved from reference TRBV19 and TRBJ2-1, is DGGITQSPKYLFRKEGQNVTLSCEQNLNHDAMYWYRQDPGQGLRLIYYSQIVNDFQKGDIAEGYSVSREKKESFPLTVTSAQKNPTAFYLCASSISRMDEQFFGPGTRLTVL.

The J gene is TRBJ2-7, the V gene TRBV4-1; TRBD1 matches at 9 bases. Germline V CDR1 and CDR2: MGHRA, YSYEKL. V lost 3 bases and J lost 1; bases outside the gene matches: 4. The CDR3 loop spans 15 amino acids. The CDR3 is CASSHPGQGSYEQYF. The CDR3 region has the DNA TGCGCCAGCAGCCATCCGGGACAGGGATCCTACGAGCAGTACTTC.

The chain is built from TRBV28 and TRBJ2-5; 8 positions agree with TRBD2. V lost 6 bases and J lost 9; bases outside the gene matches: 9. Germline V gene lookup returns CDR1 MDHEN and CDR2 SYDVKM. The CDR3 length is 13 residues. The CDR3 protein is CASSRGGLAAQYF. Here the CDR3 DNA reads TGTGCCAGCAGCCGCGGGGGGCTGGCGGCCCAGTACTTC.

The chain links TRBV7-6 to TRBJ2-1, with 7 bases matching TRBD2. The length of the CDR3 is 14 residues. V was pared by 1 base and J by 8 bases, with 5 bases of the junction left unmatched. CDR1 is SGHVS, CDR2 FNYEAQ, per germline. Written as DNA, the CDR3 is TGTGCCAGCAGCTTAGTGGGGGGGGATGATGAGCAGTTCTTC. Amino acid sequence: CASSLVGGDDEQFF.

The V gene is TRBV18, the J gene TRBJ2-2; TRBD1 matches at 8 bases. Germline-derived CDR1 and CDR2 are KGHSH and LQKENI. The trim removed 3 bases at V and 0 bases at J, leaving 0 bases unmatched. The CDR3 sequence is 15 residues long. The CDR3 is CASSPDRANTGELFF. DNA for the CDR3: TGTGCCAGCTCACCGGACAGGGCGAACACCGGGGAGCTGTTTTTT.